One sample yielded the 21 T cell receptor beta chains listed below, sequenced in a study of blood T cells in healthy people across ages (dated by TCRdb to about 2015). Libraries were constructed by 5' RACE. The sequencer was an Illumina HiSeq 2500. A second 7 to 11 cycle PCR used a sample-barcoded 5' primer and a J-beta primer mix. Through fastp at Q25 and MiXCR, TCRdb rebuilt clones from the public reads, retaining in-frame beta chains. Each CDR3 protein gets just one entry, which takes the most common genes and DNA from the rows behind it. For this sample the table gives roughly 790,000 distinct CDR3 sequences, of which approximately 39% were detected only once. Together, the top ten hold roughly 20% of the sample. The sequenced sample consisted of blood. The receptor source for this set is a woman aged 60-75 years in good health.

This sequence joins TRBV4-2 and TRBJ1-1; 7 nucleotides align to TRBD1. The CDR3 is 14 residues long. Losses at the gene ends were 1 base for V and 3 bases for J; bases not matched to a gene: 2. Germline-derived CDR1 and CDR2 are LGHNA and YNFKEQ. In DNA, the CDR3 is TGTGCCAGCAGCCAAGTTGACAGGGACACTGAAGCTTTCTTT. The encoded protein is CASSQVDRDTEAFF.

This clonotype was found many times. J is TRBJ2-3 and V is TRBV29-1; D possibly corresponds to TRBD2 (6 bases). Trimming stripped 0 bases from V and 1 base from J, with 8 bases between. The CDR3 spans 14 residues. Germline V gives CDR1 SQVTM, CDR2 ANQGSEA. As DNA, the CDR3 is TGCAGCGTTGAAGATTGGAGGGGCACAGATACGCAGTATTTT. It is translated as CSVEDWRGTDTQYF.

The sample holds a few counts of this clonotype. This chain connects TRBV24-1 to TRBJ2-5, with TRBD1 matching over 9 bases. CDR1 and CDR2 (germline): KGHDR, SFDVKD. With V trimmed by 3 bases and J by 11 bases, 15 bases remained unmatched. This CDR3 comprises 16 residues. Written as DNA, the CDR3 is TGTGCCACCAGTGATCCTCCGGGACAGGGACGCAATGAGCAGTACTTC. Protein: CATSDPPGQGRNEQYF.

V gene TRBV4-2 combines with J gene TRBJ1-6, with a weak D call TRBD1 (6 bases). The germline V gene has CDR1 LGHNA and CDR2 YNFKEQ. V dropped 1 base and J dropped 9 bases, with 10 bases sitting between them. CDR3 length equals 14 residues. DNA of the CDR3: TGTGCCAGCAGCCAAGGACAGGAGGGTTCACCCCTCCACTTT. Its protein is CASSQGQEGSPLHF.

This clonotype has just a few counts. The V call is TRBV2, the J call TRBJ1-2, with 9 bases lining up with TRBD1. Germline lookup yields CDR1 SNHLY and CDR2 FYNNEI. The CDR3 loop spans 14 amino acids. V shed 4 bases and J 2 bases; nucleotides not matched to a gene: 2. CDR3 nucleotide sequence: TGTGCCAGCAGTGGGGGACAGGGAAACTATGGCTACACCTTC. This sequence encodes CASSGGQGNYGYTF.

Ten or more counts support this clonotype. This chain joins TRBV19 and TRBJ2-7; 10 bases match TRBD2. CDR3 length equals 14 residues. Germline V gives CDR1 LNHDA, CDR2 SQIVND (reference sequence). J was trimmed by 2 bases and V by 9 bases; bases with no gene match: 7. DNA of the CDR3: TGTGCCAGCAGCCGGACTAGCGGTACCTACGAGCAGTACTTC. As protein: CASSRTSGTYEQYF. Based on the CDR3 plus reference TRBV19 and TRBJ2-7, the full variable domain is DGGITQSPKYLFRKEGQNVTLSCEQNLNHDAMYWYRQDPGQGLRLIYYSQIVNDFQKGDIAEGYSVSREKKESFPLTVTSAQKNPTAFYLCASSRTSGTYEQYFGPGTRLTVT.

In DNA form, the CDR3 reads TGTGCCAGCAGTTCGACCGATAGTGATGAGCAGTTCTTC. This gives the protein CASSSTDSDEQFF. This chain joins TRBV12-3 or TRBV12-4 and TRBJ2-1, with D unresolved. This CDR3 is 13 amino acids long. Trimming cost V 4 bases and J 8 bases, with 12 bases left between them.

The V gene is TRBV20-1, the J gene TRBJ2-5; 7 nucleotides match TRBD2. Trimming removed 1 base from V and 4 bases from J; junction bases left unmatched: 12. The germline V gene encodes CDR1 DFQATT and CDR2 SNEGSKA (reference sequence). The CDR3 length is 16 residues. CDR3 sequence: CSARVWGGGEGETQYF. CDR3 nucleotides: TGCAGTGCTAGAGTCTGGGGCGGCGGGGAGGGAGAGACCCAGTACTTC.

V and J are TRBV12-3 or TRBV12-4 and TRBJ2-1; D gene ambiguous. Judging by the DNA end, TRBJ2-7 fits better; the J call may be wrong. The CDR3 is 15 amino acids. Here the CDR3 reads CASSPGRLIYNEQYF. The CDR3, as DNA: TGTGCCAGCAGCCCCGGACGGCTAATATACAATGAGCAGTACTTC.

V gene TRBV6-1 combines with J gene TRBJ2-7; D not certain. Germline assignment: CDR1 MNHNS and CDR2 SASEGT. V shed 4 bases and J shed 0 bases, with 13 bases lying between them. This CDR3 contains 15 residues. The CDR3 loop reads CASSGARPISYEQYF. Here the CDR3 DNA reads TGTGCCAGCAGTGGCGCGCGCCCCATCTCCTACGAGCAGTACTTC.

There are a few counts of this clonotype. This chain connects TRBV7-9 to TRBJ2-2, with a weak D call TRBD2 (6 bases). The CDR3 contains 16 residues. V was cut by 5 bases and J by 3 bases, with 16 bases left in between. CDR1 and CDR2 from the germline V gene are SEHNR and FQNEAQ (reference sequence). The CDR3 is CASSDTGTFHTGELFF. The DNA for the CDR3 is TGTGCCAGCAGCGACACCGGGACTTTCCACACCGGGGAGCTGTTTTTT. Together with reference TRBV7-9 and TRBJ2-2, the CDR3 gives the full variable domain: DTGVSQNPRHKITKRGQNVTFRCDPISEHNRLYWYRQTLGQGPEFLTYFQNEAQLEKSRLLSDRFSAERPKGSFSTLEIQRTEQGDSAMYLCASSDTGTFHTGELFFGEGSRLTVL.

In this sample, this clonotype turned up a few times. The chain is built from TRBV29-1 and TRBJ1-2; 7 nucleotides agree with TRBD1. V lost 3 bases to trimming and J lost 4 bases; unmatched junction nucleotides: 11. CDR1 and CDR2 from the germline V gene are SQVTM and ANQGSEA. CDR3 length: 15 residues. The CDR3 protein is CSVDVAGGRGYGYTF. In DNA form, the CDR3 reads TGCAGCGTTGATGTGGCAGGGGGGCGAGGCTATGGCTACACCTTC. The full variable domain, completed using reference TRBV29-1 and TRBJ1-2, is SAVISQKPSRDICQRGTSLTIQCQVDSQVTMMFWYRQQPGQSLTLIATANQGSEATYESGFVIDKFPISRPNLTFSTLTVSNMSPEDSSIYLCSVDVAGGRGYGYTFGSGTRLTVV.

A few counts support this clonotype. The rearrangement uses TRBV7-9 and TRBJ1-2, with 10 bases fitting TRBD1. CDR1 is SEHNR and CDR2 is FQNEAQ in the germline V gene (reference sequence). CDR3 length: 15 amino acids. The J segment lost 8 bases and the V segment lost 5 bases, leaving 11 bases of the junction unmatched. The CDR3 here is CASSTGQGRTEGYTF. CDR3 bases: TGTGCCAGCAGCACGGGACAGGGGAGGACGGAGGGCTACACCTTC.

The chain combines TRBV4-3 with TRBJ2-5; 10 nucleotides agree with TRBD2. The J call is uncertain, as TRBJ2-4 better fits the DNA end. The V gene's germline CDR1 is LGHNA and CDR2 YSLEER. This CDR3 spans 17 amino acids. For the CDR3, the DNA is TGCGCCAGCAGCCAAGATTGGACTAGCGGACGAGAAAACATTCAGTACTTC. It specifies CASSQDWTSGRENIQYF.

This chain joins TRBV10-3 and TRBJ2-7; D is uncertain. V was shortened by 8 bases and J by 1 base, with 12 bases between the two germline ends. Germline CDR1 ENHRY, CDR2 SYGVKD. CDR3 length: 13 residues. CDR3 in amino acids: CAILSNQSYEQYF. DNA for the CDR3: TGTGCCATCTTGAGTAACCAATCCTACGAGCAGTACTTC.

This rearrangement joins TRBV20-1 to TRBJ2-1; D is perhaps TRBD2 (7 bases). Germline CDR1 and CDR2: DFQATT and SNEGSKA (reference sequence). The CDR3 has 16 residues. Deletions cut 6 bases from V and 3 bases from J, with 21 bases between. The chain's CDR3 is CSAPLIGRGFYNEQFF. The CDR3 DNA reads TGCAGTGCGCCCCTTATTGGGAGGGGGTTCTACAATGAGCAGTTCTTC.

Ten or more counts support this clonotype. The chain carries TRBV27 and TRBJ2-4; tentatively, D is TRBD1 (6 bases). Germline lookup yields CDR1 MNHEY and CDR2 SMNVEV (reference sequence). V lost 4 bases and J 2 bases, leaving 15 bases between the germline ends. There are 16 residues in the CDR3. The CDR3 DNA is TGTGCCAGCAGTTCGATACTCGACAGGTCCAAAAACATTCAGTACTTC. Translating it yields CASSSILDRSKNIQYF.

The sample holds a few counts of this clonotype. This rearrangement joins TRBV5-1 to TRBJ2-5; 9 bases fit TRBD1. V shed 4 bases, J shed 3 bases, and the junction held 7 bases outside the gene matches. The CDR3 totals 15 residues. CDR1 is SGHRS, CDR2 YFSETQ, per germline. The CDR3 sequence is CASSPGTGSEETQYF. Here the CDR3 DNA reads TGCGCCAGCAGCCCAGGGACAGGGAGCGAAGAGACCCAGTACTTC.

The V gene is TRBV20-1, the J gene TRBJ2-7; TRBD1 matches at 7 bases. The CDR3 length is 15 residues. Germline assignment: CDR1 DFQATT and CDR2 SNEGSKA (reference sequence). V lost 1 base to trimming and J lost 0 bases; unmatched junction nucleotides: 6. The CDR3 protein is CSARVPGQFSYEQYF. CDR3 DNA sequence: TGCAGTGCTAGAGTTCCGGGACAGTTCTCCTACGAGCAGTACTTC.

The chain has TRBV25-1 and TRBJ2-5; D is unclear. CDR1 MGHDK and CDR2 SYGVNS come from the germline V gene. This CDR3 region has 13 residues. The V and J ends lost 7 bases and 7 bases respectively, with 16 bases between them. The CDR3 DNA reads as TGTGCCAGCATGAACGTGGGTGGTGGGACCCAGTACTTC. It encodes CASMNVGGGTQYF.

Turning to this clonotype: This sequence may be a read error, since a much larger clone differs from it by one base. The chain joins TRBV20-1 to TRBJ2-1, with 7 bases aligning to TRBD1. Germline V CDR1 and CDR2: DFQATT, SNEGSKA (reference sequence). The CDR3 extends over 15 amino acids. The CDR3 loop reads CSARSSRGFYSEQFF. The CDR3 DNA reads as TGCAGTGCTAGGTCAAGCAGGGGGTTCTACAGTGAGCAGTTCTTC.